This passage covers 22 T cell receptor beta chains from one sample sequenced in a study of post-analysis software for immune sequencing data. Findings and limits, study-wide: Patients showed TRBV5-6, TRBV5-1 and TRBV20-1 among five TRBV segments more frequent than in controls.

Presence of unique molecular identifiers characterized the TCR beta cDNA libraries. MiXCR, applied by TCRdb to the PCR reads, yields one record per CDR3 protein. The sample carries under 650,000 distinct CDR3 sequences, 44% recorded once. These receptors' antigens are unknown. The sequenced sample consisted of blood. Receptor source: a girl aged 5-17 years with multiple sclerosis.

The rearrangement uses TRBV6-5 and TRBJ2-4; D uncertain. The tail of the sequence fits TRBJ2-7 better, so the J call may be wrong. The CDR3 is 13 amino acids. Germline-derived CDR1 and CDR2 are MNHEY and SVGAGI. CDR3 region: CASIETISYEQYF. The DNA of the CDR3 is TGTGCCAGCATCGAGACAATATCCTACGAGCAGTACTTC.

This clonotype has only a few counts. The chain combines TRBV29-1 with TRBJ2-6; the match to TRBD1 covers 10 bases. The CDR3 runs to 16 residues. CDR1 SQVTM and CDR2 ANQGSEA come from the germline V gene. With 6 bases clipped from V and 0 bases from J, the junction kept 5 bases outside the gene matches. Here the CDR3 reads CSVRTGGSSGANVLTF. The CDR3 bases are TGCAGCGTCCGGACAGGGGGATCCTCTGGGGCCAACGTCCTGACTTTC.

This clonotype is a singleton in its sample. The V and J genes are TRBV7-9 and TRBJ2-1; TRBD1 matches at 8 bases. CDR3 size: 17 residues. Germline CDR1 reads SEHNR; CDR2 reads FQNEAQ (reference sequence). V was pared by 6 bases and J by 3 bases, with 13 bases of the junction left unmatched. DNA for the CDR3: TGTGCCAGCAGTTCGACGACAGGGGTCGGCCTCTACAATGAGCAGTTCTTC. This sequence encodes CASSSTTGVGLYNEQFF.

This clonotype was seen only a few times. The chain combines TRBV5-1 with TRBJ2-5, with 9 bases matching TRBD1. V shed 2 bases and J 1 base; nucleotides not matched to a gene: 3. Germline V gene data show CDR1 as SGHRS and CDR2 as YFSETQ. The CDR3 totals 15 residues. This CDR3 is CASSFGTGSQETQYF. As DNA, the CDR3 is TGCGCCAGCAGCTTCGGGACAGGGAGCCAAGAGACCCAGTACTTC.

The J gene is TRBJ2-4, the V gene TRBV6-1; 12 bases are shared with TRBD1. V lost 7 bases, J lost 4 bases, and 14 bases stayed unmatched. The CDR3 totals 18 residues. Germline CDR1 and CDR2: MNHNS and SASEGT. The CDR3 region is CASNQPGQGAISKNIQYF. The CDR3 region has the DNA TGTGCCAGCAACCAGCCGGGACAGGGGGCGATATCAAAAAACATTCAGTACTTC.

The V call is TRBV5-1, the J call TRBJ1-6; TRBD1 agrees at 8 bases. The CDR3 has 14 residues. V shed 4 bases and J 8 bases; nucleotides not matched to a gene: 5. Germline V gives CDR1 SGHRS, CDR2 YFSETQ. For the CDR3, the DNA is TGCGCCAGCAGCGAGGAGACAGGGGATTCACCCCTCCACTTT. Translated: CASSEETGDSPLHF. Combining the CDR3 with reference TRBV5-1 and TRBJ1-6 gives the whole variable domain KAGVTQTPRYLIKTRGQQVTLSCSPISGHRSVSWYQQTPGQGLQFLFEYFSETQRNKGNFPGRFSGRQFSNSRSEMNVSTLELGDSALYLCASSEETGDSPLHFGNGTRLTVT.

The chain is built from TRBV4-2 and TRBJ2-3; 8 nucleotides align to TRBD2. Germline V gene data show CDR1 as LGHNA and CDR2 as YNFKEQ. V dropped 3 bases and J dropped 0; count of bases not matched to a gene: 11. This CDR3 has 18 residues. The CDR3 DNA follows: TGTGCCAGCAGCCACGAGGTCCGACCTAGCGGGAGCACAGATACGCAGTATTTT. Amino acid sequence: CASSHEVRPSGSTDTQYF.

The chain combines TRBV20-1 with TRBJ1-6, with 9 positions matching TRBD1. The CDR3 runs 14 residues. The germline V gene has CDR1 DFQATT and CDR2 SNEGSKA (reference sequence). J lost 7 bases, V lost 6 bases, and 7 bases had no gene match. The chain's CDR3 is CSASGTGPNSPLHF. The CDR3 DNA sequence: TGCAGTGCCTCCGGGACAGGGCCCAATTCACCCCTCCACTTT.

The chain is built from TRBV7-9 and TRBJ2-5; D possibly corresponds to TRBD2 (6 bases). The length of the CDR3 is 14 residues. V was shortened by 4 bases and J by 5 bases, with 14 bases between the two germline ends. The germline gives CDR1 SEHNR, CDR2 FQNEAQ (reference sequence). The CDR3 coding sequence is TGTGCCAGCAGCTCCGTGACCGGGAGTGAGACCCAGTACTTC. Its protein product is CASSSVTGSETQYF.

This clonotype has just a few counts. The chain couples TRBV6-1 to TRBJ2-3; no firm D call. V was clipped by 6 bases and J by 0 bases, with 7 bases between them. Germline V gene sequence: CDR1 MNHNS, CDR2 SASEGT. This CDR3 spans 13 amino acids. The CDR3 region has the DNA TGTGCCAGCAGGAGACCTAGCACAGATACGCAGTATTTT. Translation gives CASRRPSTDTQYF.

This clonotype was detected once. The rearrangement joins TRBV12-3 or TRBV12-4 to TRBJ2-7, with a possible D match to TRBD1 (5 bases). The germline V and J ends were trimmed by 2 bases and 5 bases, with 7 bases remaining between them. The CDR3 has 12 residues. The DNA for the CDR3 is TGTGCCAGCAGTTTATGGGGCAACGAGCAGTACTTC. This gives the protein CASSLWGNEQYF.

Only a few counts were recorded for this clonotype. This chain joins TRBV9 and TRBJ2-5, with 7 bases fitting TRBD2. This CDR3 comprises 15 residues. Germline loops: CDR1 SGDLS, CDR2 YYNGEE. Trimming took 2 bases from V and 1 from J; bases not matched to a gene: 5. The CDR3 spells CASSVGGSSQETQYF. The CDR3 DNA reads as TGTGCCAGCAGCGTCGGCGGGAGTAGCCAAGAGACCCAGTACTTC.

This clonotype was picked up one time. The rearrangement joins TRBV5-1 to TRBJ2-7; 13 nucleotides match TRBD2. The CDR3 runs to 16 residues. Germline V gene data show CDR1 as SGHRS and CDR2 as YFSETQ. The trim removed 0 bases at V and 4 bases at J, leaving 4 bases unmatched. The CDR3 DNA reads as TGCGCCAGCAGCTTGGAACTAGCGGGAGGGAAGTACGAGCAGTACTTC. This gives the protein CASSLELAGGKYEQYF.

This chain joins TRBV20-1 and TRBJ2-4; D is undetermined. The ends were cut back, 0 bases at V and 0 bases at J, with 12 bases in the middle. This CDR3 contains 16 residues. Germline CDR1 is DFQATT and CDR2 is SNEGSKA (reference sequence). The CDR3 loop reads CSARDLARLAKNIQYF. CDR3 DNA sequence: TGCAGTGCTAGAGATCTCGCTCGATTAGCCAAAAACATTCAGTACTTC.

This chain joins TRBV5-1 and TRBJ2-3, with no clear D. Germline CDR1 and CDR2: SGHRS and YFSETQ. V was shortened by 3 bases and J by 2 bases, with 16 bases between the two germline ends. CDR3 length: 16 amino acids. In nucleotides, the CDR3 is TGCGCCAGCAGCTCAGCTTGGACGGGTAACACAGATACGCAGTATTTT. It specifies CASSSAWTGNTDTQYF.

The chain employs TRBV27 and TRBJ1-5; D remains ambiguous. CDR1 is MNHEY, CDR2 SMNVEV, per germline (reference sequence). This CDR3 spans 15 amino acids. V lost 7 bases and J lost 4, with 17 bases in between. CDR3 sequence (DNA): TGTGCCAGCAAACCCCAGGCGGTCGGAAATCAGCCCCAGCATTTT. Encoded protein: CASKPQAVGNQPQHF.

In its sample, this clonotype was seen a few times. The chain joins TRBV7-9 to TRBJ2-5; no clear D gene. The J call may be incorrect, as the DNA end agrees better with TRBJ2-7. The CDR3 totals 12 residues. Germline assignment: CDR1 SEHNR and CDR2 FQNEAQ (reference sequence). The CDR3 loop is CASSDGRDEQYF. The CDR3 coding sequence is TGTGCCAGCAGCGACGGAAGGGACGAGCAGTACTTC.

This chain links TRBV15 with TRBJ1-5; D is undetermined. CDR3 length equals 17 residues. Germline CDR1 is LNHNV and CDR2 is YYDKDF (reference sequence). The V gene lost 0 bases and the J gene lost 0 bases, with 12 bases spanning the gap. CDR3 nucleotide sequence: TGTGCCACCAGCAGAGATTTCGAGTTTTATAGCAATCAGCCCCAGCATTTT. Its translation is CATSRDFEFYSNQPQHF.

The genes are TRBV15 and TRBJ1-4; possibly TRBD1 for D (5 bases). The V gene lost 1 base and the J gene lost 7 bases, with 19 bases spanning the gap. The CDR3 covers 17 residues. The germline gives CDR1 LNHNV, CDR2 YYDKDF (reference sequence). CDR3 loop: CATSRVSGRAGSEKLFF. The CDR3 region has the DNA TGTGCCACCAGCAGAGTCTCCGGGCGGGCAGGGAGTGAAAAACTGTTTTTT. Based on the CDR3 plus reference TRBV15 and TRBJ1-4, the full variable domain is DAMVIQNPRYQVTQFGKPVTLSCSQTLNHNVMYWYQQKSSQAPKLLFHYYDKDFNNEADTPDNFQSRRPNTSFCFLDIRSPGLGDTAMYLCATSRVSGRAGSEKLFFGSGTQLSVL.

A remark on this clonotype: The germline gene is not matched at one end of the junction; a read error may be the cause. The chain combines TRBV5-1 with TRBJ2-7; D may be TRBD1 or TRBD2 (6 bases each). CDR3 length equals 12 residues. Per the germline V gene, CDR1 is SGHRS and CDR2 is YFSETQ. CDR3 sequence (DNA): TGTGCCAGCAGCAGAACGGGGGCCGAGCAGTACTTC. Its translation is CASSRTGAEQYF. Complete variable domain (other parts from reference TRBV5-1 and TRBJ2-7): KAGVTQTPRYLIKTRGQQVTLSCSPISGHRSVSWYQQTPGQGLQFLFEYFSETQRNKGNFPGRFSGRQFSNSRSEMNVSTLELGDSALYLCASSRTGAEQYFGPGTRLTVT.

The chain joins TRBV13 to TRBJ2-4; 11 nucleotides align to TRBD1. The J call may be wrong; the DNA end is better matched by TRBJ2-7. Per germline, CDR1 PRHDT and CDR2 FYEKMQ (reference sequence). This CDR3 has 12 residues. This CDR3 is CASSGQGAEQYF. The CDR3 region has the DNA TGTGCCAGCAGCGGACAGGGGGCCGAGCAGTACTTC.

The chain combines TRBV29-1 with TRBJ1-2; D remains ambiguous. Germline-derived CDR1 and CDR2 are SQVTM and ANQGSEA. With 7 bases removed from V and 8 bases from J, the gap between germline ends came to 20 bases. This CDR3 contains 13 residues. The CDR3: CSAQDGGNQGYTF. CDR3 bases: TGCAGCGCGCAGGACGGAGGGAATCAGGGCTACACCTTC.